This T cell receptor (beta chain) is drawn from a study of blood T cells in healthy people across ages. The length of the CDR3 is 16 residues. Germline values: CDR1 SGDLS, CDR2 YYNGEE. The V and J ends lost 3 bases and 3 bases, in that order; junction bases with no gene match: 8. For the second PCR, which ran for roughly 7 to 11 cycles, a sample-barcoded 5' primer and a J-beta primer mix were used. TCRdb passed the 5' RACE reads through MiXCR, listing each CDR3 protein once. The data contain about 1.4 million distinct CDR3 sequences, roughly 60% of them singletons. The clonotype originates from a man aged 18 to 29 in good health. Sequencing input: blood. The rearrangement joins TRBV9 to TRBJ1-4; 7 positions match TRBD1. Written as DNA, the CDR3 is TGTGCCAGCAGCGACGGCCGGGACAGCCCTAATGAAAAACTGTTTTTT. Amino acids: CASSDGRDSPNEKLFF.